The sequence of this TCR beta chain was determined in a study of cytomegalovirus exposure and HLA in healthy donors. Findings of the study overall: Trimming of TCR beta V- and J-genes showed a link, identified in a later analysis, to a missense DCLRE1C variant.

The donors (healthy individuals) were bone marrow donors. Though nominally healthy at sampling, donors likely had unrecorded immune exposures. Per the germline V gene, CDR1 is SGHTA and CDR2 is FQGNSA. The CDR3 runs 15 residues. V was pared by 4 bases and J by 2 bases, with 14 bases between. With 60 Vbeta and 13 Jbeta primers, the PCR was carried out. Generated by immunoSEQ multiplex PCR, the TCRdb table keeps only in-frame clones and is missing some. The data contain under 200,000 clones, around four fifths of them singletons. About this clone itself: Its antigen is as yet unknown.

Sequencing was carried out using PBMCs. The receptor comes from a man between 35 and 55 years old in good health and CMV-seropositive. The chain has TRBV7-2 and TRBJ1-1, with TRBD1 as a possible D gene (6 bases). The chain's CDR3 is CASSYHGTLNTEAFF. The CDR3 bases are TGTGCCAGCAGCTATCACGGGACACTTAACACTGAAGCTTTCTTT.